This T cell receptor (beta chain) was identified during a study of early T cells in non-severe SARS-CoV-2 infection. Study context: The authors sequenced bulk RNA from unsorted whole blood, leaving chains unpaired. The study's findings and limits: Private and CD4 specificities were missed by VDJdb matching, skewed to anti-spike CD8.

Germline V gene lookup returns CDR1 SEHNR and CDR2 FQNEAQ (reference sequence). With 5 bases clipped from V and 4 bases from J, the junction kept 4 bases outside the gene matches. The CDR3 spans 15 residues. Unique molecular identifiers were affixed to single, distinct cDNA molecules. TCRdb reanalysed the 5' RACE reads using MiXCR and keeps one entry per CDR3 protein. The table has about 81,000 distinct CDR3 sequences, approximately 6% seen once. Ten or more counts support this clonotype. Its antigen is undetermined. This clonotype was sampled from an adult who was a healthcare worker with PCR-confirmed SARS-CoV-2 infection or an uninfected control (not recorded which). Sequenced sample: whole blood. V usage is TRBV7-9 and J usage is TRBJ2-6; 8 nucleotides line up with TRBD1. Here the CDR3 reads CASSVDRAGANVLTF. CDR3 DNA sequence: TGTGCCAGCAGCGTGGACAGGGCCGGGGCCAACGTCCTGACTTTC.